This T cell receptor (beta chain) emerged from a study of blood T cell repertoires in COVID-19. Germline-derived CDR1 and CDR2 are MNHEY and SMNVEV (reference sequence). The CDR3 length is 13 residues. J lost 7 bases, V lost 4 bases, and 4 bases had no gene match. This clone appeared once. Sequencing used immunoSEQ multiplex PCR; TCRdb keeps in-frame clones, though not all of them. The sample holds approximately 390,000 clones; around 90% are singletons and the top ten take about 2.1%. The chain couples TRBV27 to TRBJ2-7, with 10 bases identical to TRBD2. Sequencing was carried out using PBMCs or T cells enriched from blood (not recorded which). This TCR was recovered from a woman aged 40 to 50 with acute COVID-19. The CDR3 DNA follows: TGTGCCAGCAGTTCAGCGGGGGGGTGGGAGCAGTACTTC. Translation gives CASSSAGGWEQYF.